The clone carrying this T cell receptor beta chain was counted a few times. The lymph nodes were axillary draining lymph nodes from breast cancer patients. The data are from a study of breast tumors, draining lymph nodes, adjacent tissues. TCRdb re-analysed the multiplex PCR reads in MiXCR, keeping a single row per CDR3 protein. The sample holds about 110,000 distinct CDR3 sequences, about 31% seen once. The clonotype comes from a female donor with breast cancer. Some clones in this sample may be carry-over from other donors' samples. The sequencing sample was made of axillary lymph node tissue.

The CDR3 DNA reads TGTGCCAGCAGCCCCGGGACTGGCGGGATCACCGGGGAGCTGTTTTTT. Protein: CASSPGTGGITGELFF. The rearrangement uses TRBV3-1 and TRBJ2-2; a weak D match, TRBD2 (6 bases). The CDR3 consists of 16 residues. Germline V gives CDR1 LGHDT, CDR2 YNNKEL (reference sequence). Trimming took off 4 bases at V and 4 bases at J, with 16 bases between the two ends.